Below are 14 T cell receptor beta chains sequenced from a single sample in a study of shared clonotypes between healthy human individuals. The protocol was immunoSEQ multiplex PCR, while the TCRdb copy is restricted to in-frame clones and leaves out a portion. This table has about 2 million clones, about 95% appearing once. CD45RO-negative CD8 cells positively selected for CCR7 made up the naive population, which excluded terminally differentiated effector memory CD45RA+ cells. Sequencing used naive CD8+ T cells sorted from blood. These TCRs come from a man aged 18 to 29 in good health.

The chain links TRBV14 to TRBJ1-6, with TRBD1 matching 9 bases. With 4 bases clipped from V and 5 bases from J, the junction kept 6 bases outside the gene matches. The CDR3 loop spans 16 amino acids. Germline lookup yields CDR1 SGHDN and CDR2 FVKESK. As DNA, the CDR3 is TGTGCCAGCAGCCCCTCGGGACAGGGTAATAATTCACCCCTCCACTTT. It codes for CASSPSGQGNNSPLHF.

The chain employs TRBV28 and TRBJ2-5; 12 bases map to TRBD2. The V gene's germline CDR1 is MDHEN and CDR2 SYDVKM. The CDR3 totals 16 residues. V trimming: 5 bases; J trimming: 3 bases; junction bases outside the gene matches: 7. CDR3 sequence: CASSLRTSGVKETQYF. CDR3 nucleotides: TGTGCCAGCAGTCTTCGGACTAGCGGGGTGAAAGAGACCCAGTACTTC.

This sequence joins TRBV18 and TRBJ1-4; D unclear. The CDR3 is 14 residues long. V lost 2 bases and J lost 7, with 11 bases in between. The germline V gene has CDR1 KGHSH and CDR2 LQKENI. CDR3 sequence: CASSPSSGPEKLFF. For the CDR3, the DNA is TGTGCCAGCTCACCAAGTTCTGGTCCTGAAAAACTGTTTTTT.

The chain is built from TRBV5-1 and TRBJ1-2; the D is unclear. This CDR3 is built from 12 residues. The germline V and J ends were trimmed by 7 bases and 2 bases, with 9 bases remaining between them. Germline values: CDR1 SGHRS, CDR2 YFSETQ. The CDR3 sequence is CASGGLNYGYTF. CDR3 coding DNA: TGCGCCAGCGGCGGACTCAACTATGGCTACACCTTC.

The rearrangement uses TRBV27 and TRBJ2-1, with D possibly matching TRBD2 (5 bases). Trimming took off 5 bases at V and 0 bases at J, with 11 bases between the two ends. This CDR3 has 15 residues. Germline V gives CDR1 MNHEY, CDR2 SMNVEV (reference sequence). CDR3 in DNA: TGTGCCAGCAGTGCGGACTGGAGCTCCTACAATGAGCAGTTCTTC. Its protein is CASSADWSSYNEQFF.

The CDR3 DNA reads as TGTGCCAGCTCATCCCTAGGCGGGAGCTCCTACAATGAGCAGTTCTTC. Amino acid sequence: CASSSLGGSSYNEQFF. This chain uses TRBV18 with TRBJ2-1, with 7 bases fitting TRBD2. The V and J ends lost 5 bases and 0 bases, in that order; junction bases with no gene match: 7. Germline V gene sequence: CDR1 KGHSH, CDR2 LQKENI. The CDR3 has 16 amino acids.

The genes are TRBV7-9 and TRBJ2-6, with D maybe TRBD1 (6 bases). V was pared by 3 bases and J by 1 base, with 7 bases between. This CDR3 spans 15 amino acids. Germline values: CDR1 SEHNR, CDR2 FQNEAQ (reference sequence). CDR3 sequence (DNA): TGTGCCAGCAGCTTTACAGGGTCTGGGGCCAACGTCCTGACTTTC. It translates to CASSFTGSGANVLTF.

This clone was seen just once. The chain carries TRBV19 and TRBJ2-5; D might be TRBD2 (7 bases). V lost 1 base and J 1 base, leaving 16 bases between the germline ends. This CDR3 is built from 17 residues. CDR1 LNHDA and CDR2 SQIVND come from the germline V gene (reference sequence). The CDR3 spells CASSIGGGGYTQETQYF. The CDR3 DNA reads TGTGCCAGTAGTATAGGCGGCGGGGGCTATACCCAAGAGACCCAGTACTTC.

The chain is built from TRBV27 and TRBJ2-7; D is uncertain. V lost 11 bases to trimming and J lost 1 base, with 12 bases between them. This CDR3 contains 12 residues. The V gene's germline CDR1 is MNHEY and CDR2 SMNVEV (reference sequence). The DNA for the CDR3 is TGTGCCGTCTCGGACGGTTCCTACGAGCAGTACTTC. Amino acid sequence: CAVSDGSYEQYF.

The chain links TRBV7-9 to TRBJ1-1, with a weak D call TRBD1 (5 bases). Germline CDR1 is SEHNR and CDR2 is FQNEAQ (reference sequence). The CDR3 is 15 amino acids. V dropped 5 bases and J dropped 6 bases, with 19 bases sitting between them. The CDR3 sequence: CASSPPARMGAEAFF. CDR3 DNA sequence: TGTGCCAGCAGCCCACCGGCCCGGATGGGGGCTGAAGCTTTCTTT.

The genes are TRBV9 and TRBJ1-2; 7 positions agree with TRBD1. Germline trimming cut 3 bases from V and 0 bases from J; bases unmatched to any gene: 8. Per the germline V gene, CDR1 is SGDLS and CDR2 is YYNGEE. This CDR3 is 16 amino acids long. CDR3 residues: CASSATGDRANYGYTF. CDR3 DNA: TGTGCCAGCAGCGCCACGGGGGACAGAGCTAACTATGGCTACACCTTC. The full variable domain, with the rest looked up from reference TRBV9 and TRBJ1-2, is DSGVTQTPKHLITATGQRVTLRCSPRSGDLSVYWYQQSLDQGLQFLIQYYNGEERAKGNILERFSAQQFPDLHSELNLSSLELGDSALYFCASSATGDRANYGYTFGSGTRLTVV.

V gene TRBV10-2 combines with J gene TRBJ2-1; 7 nucleotides match TRBD2. This CDR3 has 12 amino acids. The trim removed 8 bases at V and 9 bases at J, leaving 7 bases unmatched. Germline V CDR1 and CDR2: WSHSY, SAAADI. The CDR3: CASEGGVSEQFF. The CDR3 DNA is TGCGCCAGCGAGGGAGGGGTTAGTGAGCAGTTCTTC.

The chain couples TRBV7-3 to TRBJ2-3, with TRBD2 matching 15 bases. This CDR3 comprises 17 residues. The germline gives CDR1 SGHTA, CDR2 FQGTGA. V trimming: 5 bases; J trimming: 2 bases; junction bases outside the gene matches: 5. Here the CDR3 reads CASSAGLAGGFTDTQYF. Here the CDR3 DNA reads TGTGCCAGCAGCGCGGGACTAGCGGGGGGCTTCACAGATACGCAGTATTTT.

The chain has TRBV9 and TRBJ2-1, with D possibly being TRBD2 (5 bases). V lost 2 bases and J lost 7, with 16 bases in between. The CDR3 length is 15 residues. Germline values: CDR1 SGDLS, CDR2 YYNGEE. For the CDR3, the DNA is TGTGCCAGCAGCGTGGATAGCGTCCCGCTGAATGAGCAGTTCTTC. Its protein product is CASSVDSVPLNEQFF.